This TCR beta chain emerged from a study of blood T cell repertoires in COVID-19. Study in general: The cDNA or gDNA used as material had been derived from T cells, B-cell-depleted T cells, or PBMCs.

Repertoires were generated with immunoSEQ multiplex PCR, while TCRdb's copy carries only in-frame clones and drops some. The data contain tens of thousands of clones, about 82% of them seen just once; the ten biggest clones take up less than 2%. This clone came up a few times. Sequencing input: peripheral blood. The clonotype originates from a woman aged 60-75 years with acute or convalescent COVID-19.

CDR3 sequence reads: CAISESSTGTDYGYTF. CDR3 DNA: TGTGCCATCAGTGAGTCTTCAACCGGGACAGACTATGGCTACACCTTC. The chain couples TRBV10-3 to TRBJ1-2, with 7 bases aligning to TRBD1. This CDR3 contains 16 residues. Per germline, CDR1 ENHRY and CDR2 SYGVKD. V gave up 0 bases and J gave up 3 bases; unmatched junction bases: 7.